These 9 T cell receptor beta chains share one sample of origin, sequenced in a study of blood T cell repertoires in COVID-19. The protocol was immunoSEQ multiplex PCR, while the TCRdb copy is restricted to in-frame clones and leaves out a portion. The table lists hundreds of thousands of clones, around 83% of them singletons. Sequenced material: peripheral blood. These receptors were obtained from a man between 35 and 55 years old with acute or convalescent COVID-19.

This chain joins TRBV6-5 and TRBJ2-7; possibly TRBD2 for D (6 bases). V lost 1 base and J 6 bases, leaving 7 bases between the germline ends. Per germline, CDR1 MNHEY and CDR2 SVGAGI. This CDR3 is 12 amino acids long. This chain's CDR3 is CASSYWGGEQYF. CDR3 sequence (DNA): TGTGCCAGCAGTTACTGGGGAGGCGAGCAGTACTTC.

The rearrangement joins TRBV28 to TRBJ2-7; 7 positions match TRBD2. There are 16 residues in the CDR3. Losses at the gene ends were 2 bases for V and 2 bases for J; bases not matched to a gene: 9. CDR1 MDHEN and CDR2 SYDVKM come from the germline V gene. CDR3 protein: CASSLEAGEPTYEQYF. The CDR3 DNA is TGTGCCAGCAGTTTAGAGGCGGGAGAACCTACCTACGAGCAGTACTTC.

The chain is built from TRBV10-1 and TRBJ1-1; 9 bases map to TRBD1. Germline V gene lookup returns CDR1 WNHNN and CDR2 SYGVQD (reference sequence). This CDR3 is built from 17 residues. The V gene end was trimmed by 4 bases and the J gene end by 3 bases; junction bases not matched to a gene: 12. The CDR3 protein is CASSVRDRVNAYTEAFF. CDR3 nucleotides: TGCGCCAGCAGTGTTCGGGACAGGGTCAATGCGTACACTGAAGCTTTCTTT.

The chain has TRBV21-1 and TRBJ2-7; the D segment call TRBD2 is taken from the table without a DNA check. TRBV21-1 is a listed pseudogene. The CDR3 spans 15 residues. CDR3 protein: CASSKDVPSGYEQYF. The CDR3 bases are TGTGCCAGCAGCAAAGATGTCCCGTCCGGCTACGAGCAGTACTTC.

The genes are TRBV4-2 and TRBJ2-6, with TRBD1 matching 8 bases. With V trimmed by 0 bases and J by 0 bases, 7 bases remained unmatched. The CDR3 totals 19 residues. Germline CDR1 LGHNA, CDR2 YNFKEQ. CDR3 protein: CASSQDRWTGNSGANVLTF. CDR3 nucleotide sequence: TGTGCCAGCAGCCAAGATCGTTGGACAGGGAACTCTGGGGCCAACGTCCTGACTTTC.

This clone was seen a handful of times. V usage is TRBV6-6 and J usage is TRBJ2-1; tentative D call: TRBD1 (5 bases). V lost 5 bases and J lost 0, with 8 bases in between. Germline CDR1 reads MNHNY; CDR2 reads SVGAGI (reference sequence). The CDR3 contains 14 residues. In nucleotides, the CDR3 is TGTGCCAGCAGTGACAGCCTCTCCTACAATGAGCAGTTCTTC. Protein product: CASSDSLSYNEQFF.

The chain links TRBV27 to TRBJ1-2, with 8 bases fitting TRBD1. J was trimmed by 0 bases and V by 3 bases; bases with no gene match: 0. This CDR3 contains 14 residues. The germline gives CDR1 MNHEY, CDR2 SMNVEV (reference sequence). The CDR3 coding sequence is TGTGCCAGCAGTTTGACAGGGGCTAACTATGGCTACACCTTC. Encoded protein: CASSLTGANYGYTF.

J is TRBJ1-4 and V is TRBV29-1; D is undetermined. Germline V gene data show CDR1 as SQVTM and CDR2 as ANQGSEA. The V and J ends lost 7 bases and 2 bases respectively, with 14 bases between them. There are 14 residues in the CDR3. CDR3 protein: CSAFEGSTNEKLFF. The CDR3, as DNA: TGCAGCGCTTTTGAAGGGAGTACTAATGAAAAACTGTTTTTT.

The chain links TRBV28 to TRBJ1-1; 10 bases agree with TRBD1. V lost 6 bases to trimming and J lost 4 bases; unmatched junction nucleotides: 8. The CDR3 is 15 residues long. Looked up from germline, CDR1 is MDHEN and CDR2 is SYDVKM. In nucleotides, the CDR3 is TGTGCCAGCAGACCGGGAGGGACAGGGGCCACTGAAGCTTTCTTT. Translated, it gives CASRPGGTGATEAFF. Combining the CDR3 with reference TRBV28 and TRBJ1-1 gives the whole variable domain DVKVTQSSRYLVKRTGEKVFLECVQDMDHENMFWYRQDPGLGLRLIYFSYDVKMKEKGDIPEGYSVSREKKERFSLILESASTNQTSMYLCASRPGGTGATEAFFGQGTRLTVV.